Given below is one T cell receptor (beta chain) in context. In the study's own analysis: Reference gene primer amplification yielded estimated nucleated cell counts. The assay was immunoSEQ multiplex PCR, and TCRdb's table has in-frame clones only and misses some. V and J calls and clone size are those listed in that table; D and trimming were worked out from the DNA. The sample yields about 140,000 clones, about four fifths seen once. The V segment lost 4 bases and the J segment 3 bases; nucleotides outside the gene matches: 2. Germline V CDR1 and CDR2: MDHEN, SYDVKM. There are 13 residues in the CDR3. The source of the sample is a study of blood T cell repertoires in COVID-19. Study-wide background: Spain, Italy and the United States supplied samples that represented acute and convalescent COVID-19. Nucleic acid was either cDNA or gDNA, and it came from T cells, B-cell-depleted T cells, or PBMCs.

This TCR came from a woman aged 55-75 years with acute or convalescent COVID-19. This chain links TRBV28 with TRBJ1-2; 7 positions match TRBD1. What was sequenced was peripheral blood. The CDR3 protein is CASSSQGHYGYTF. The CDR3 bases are TGTGCCAGCAGTTCACAGGGGCACTATGGCTACACCTTC.